These 22 T cell receptor beta chains originate from one sample sequenced in a study of T-cell memory formation after mild COVID-19. One entry per CDR3 protein, called by TCRdb with MiXCR from the 5' RACE reads. Among approximately 46,000 distinct CDR3 sequences, roughly 6.6% were seen once, and the ten largest hold 0.79%. Sequences were obtained from PBMCs or a T cell subset sorted from them (not recorded which). Receptors were obtained from an adult who had mild COVID-19 (a few samples of this study predate the infection). Cell type and time point are not known.

The chain couples TRBV5-1 to TRBJ1-2, with a possible D match to TRBD1 (5 bases). Trimming took 4 bases from V and 4 from J, leaving 11 bases between them. From germline, CDR1 is SGHRS and CDR2 YFSETQ. The CDR3 spans 13 residues. In nucleotides, the CDR3 is TGCGCCAGCAGCGACCAGGGAGCCTATGGCTACACCTTC. Amino acid sequence: CASSDQGAYGYTF.

This clonotype is categorized as medium-sized. The V and J genes are TRBV5-1 and TRBJ2-7; D unresolved. The germline V and J ends were trimmed by 2 bases and 5 bases, with 14 bases remaining between them. The CDR3 length is 14 residues. Germline lookup yields CDR1 SGHRS and CDR2 YFSETQ. The CDR3 DNA follows: TGCGCCAGCAGCTTTACCAGATCATCGAACGAGCAGTACTTC. It codes for CASSFTRSSNEQYF.

V is TRBV14 and J is TRBJ1-5; TRBD1 matches 11 bases. The germline CDR1 and CDR2 sequences are SGHDN and FVKESK. The CDR3 consists of 16 residues. J lost 7 bases, V lost 4 bases, and 9 bases had no gene match. CDR3 DNA: TGTGCCAGCAGCCCCACCGGGACAGGGGGTCAACAGCCCCAGCATTTT. This sequence encodes CASSPTGTGGQQPQHF. The complete variable domain, with remaining parts taken from reference TRBV14 and TRBJ1-5, reads EAGVTQFPSHSVIEKGQTVTLRCDPISGHDNLYWYRRVMGKEIKFLLHFVKESKQDESGMPNNRFLAERTGGTYSTLKVQPAELEDSGVYFCASSPTGTGGQQPQHFGDGTRLSIL.

V usage is TRBV10-3 and J usage is TRBJ2-4, with 9 bases identical to TRBD1. The CDR3 loop spans 16 amino acids. With V trimmed by 5 bases and J by 8 bases, 13 bases remained unmatched. Germline-derived CDR1 and CDR2 are ENHRY and SYGVKD. The CDR3 DNA reads as TGTGCCATCAGTTCCGGAAGCGGGGACAGGGCCTACATTCAGTACTTC. Its protein product is CAISSGSGDRAYIQYF.

In this sample, this clonotype turned up many times. The chain links TRBV24-1 to TRBJ1-1; D remains unclear. Germline V gives CDR1 KGHDR, CDR2 SFDVKD. The CDR3 loop spans 12 amino acids. Trimming cost V 3 bases and J 7 bases, with 8 bases left between them. DNA for the CDR3: TGTGCCACCAGTGATGTAGGCCATGAAGCTTTCTTT. This encodes CATSDVGHEAFF.

This clonotype was recorded many times. CDR3: CATSDVTEGLTGELFF. DNA of the CDR3: TGTGCCACCAGTGATGTTACGGAGGGGTTGACCGGGGAGCTGTTTTTT. V and J are TRBV24-1 and TRBJ2-2; possible D gene TRBD2, 6 bases. Trimming removed 3 bases at V and 5 bases at J, with 15 bases between. The CDR3 length is 16 residues. In germline, CDR1 is KGHDR, CDR2 SFDVKD.

CDR3 nucleotide sequence: TGTGCCAGCAGCTTAGGACTAGCGGAGGGGGCAGATACGCAGTATTTT. Translation: CASSLGLAEGADTQYF. The chain uses TRBV11-3 and TRBJ2-3, with 9 bases matching TRBD2. Trimming removed 1 base from V and 4 bases from J; junction bases left unmatched: 6. This CDR3 has 16 residues. In germline, CDR1 is SGHNT, CDR2 YENEEA. The full variable domain, with the rest looked up from reference TRBV11-3 and TRBJ2-3, is EAGVVQSPRYKIIEKKQPVAFWCNPISGHNTLYWYLQNLGQGPELLIRYENEEAVDDSQLPKDRFSAERLKGVDSTLKIQPAELGDSAVYLCASSLGLAEGADTQYFGPGTRLTVL.

The J gene is TRBJ2-2, the V gene TRBV30; unclear D gene. V was pared by 3 bases and J by 4 bases, with 6 bases between. CDR1 and CDR2 (germline): GTSNPN, SVGIG (reference sequence). The CDR3 runs to 12 residues. CDR3 DNA: TGTGCCTGGAGATACCTCACCGGGGAGCTGTTTTTT. Its protein product is CAWRYLTGELFF.

This clonotype appeared a few times. The chain couples TRBV5-1 to TRBJ1-1, with D hard to call. Deletions cut 0 bases from V and 0 bases from J, with 6 bases between. Per the germline V gene, CDR1 is SGHRS and CDR2 is YFSETQ. This CDR3 spans 14 amino acids. The CDR3 here is CASSLGNMNTEAFF. The CDR3 region has the DNA TGCGCCAGCAGCTTGGGGAATATGAACACTGAAGCTTTCTTT.

V gene TRBV30 combines with J gene TRBJ1-5; no firm D call. Between the trimmed V and J ends, which lost 2 bases and 6 bases, there was a span of 11 bases. CDR3 length: 13 residues. From germline, CDR1 is GTSNPN and CDR2 SVGIG (reference sequence). DNA for the CDR3: TGTGCCTGGAGTTATGGTGTCAGTCAGCCCCAGCATTTT. Amino acid sequence: CAWSYGVSQPQHF. Supplemented by reference TRBV30 and TRBJ1-5, the full variable domain reads SQTIHQWPATLVQPVGSPLSLECTVEGTSNPNLYWYRQAAGRGLQLLFYSVGIGQISSEVPQNLSASRPQDRQFILSSKKLLLSDSGFYLCAWSYGVSQPQHFGDGTRLSIL.

This clonotype has at least ten counts. This chain connects TRBV7-9 to TRBJ1-5; tentatively, D is TRBD1 (6 bases). CDR1 and CDR2 from the germline V gene are SEHNR and FQNEAQ (reference sequence). V was shortened by 0 bases and J by 2 bases, with 8 bases between the two germline ends. This CDR3 is 15 amino acids long. CDR3 protein: CASSLAGARNQPQHF. Here the CDR3 DNA reads TGTGCCAGCAGCTTAGCGGGGGCCCGCAATCAGCCCCAGCATTTT.

The chain couples TRBV18 to TRBJ2-7; D is possibly TRBD2 (6 bases). V lost 3 bases and J 4 bases, leaving 13 bases between the germline ends. CDR1 KGHSH and CDR2 LQKENI come from the germline V gene. The CDR3 consists of 14 residues. This CDR3 is CASSPGLGGYEQYF. CDR3 nucleotides: TGTGCCAGCTCACCGGGACTTGGTGGGTACGAGCAGTACTTC.

The sample holds a few counts of this clonotype. This chain connects TRBV5-1 to TRBJ2-2; either TRBD1 or TRBD2 may fit D (5 bases each). The germline V gene has CDR1 SGHRS and CDR2 YFSETQ. The CDR3 covers 18 residues. Trimming removed 0 bases at V and 0 bases at J, with 15 bases between. CDR3 in amino acids: CASSLEAGWGSNTGELFF. The CDR3 DNA sequence: TGCGCCAGCAGCTTGGAGGCCGGCTGGGGGTCGAACACCGGGGAGCTGTTTTTT.

The J gene is TRBJ2-7, the V gene TRBV12-3 or TRBV12-4, with a weak D call TRBD2 (6 bases). This CDR3 spans 14 amino acids. Trimming removed 5 bases from V and 5 bases from J, with 16 bases in between. The CDR3 spells CASSRDLLSDEQYF. The DNA for the CDR3 is TGTGCCAGCAGTCGGGACTTACTTTCGGACGAGCAGTACTTC.

This clonotype was counted between two and nine times. The rearrangement uses TRBV5-1 and TRBJ2-5; 12 positions match TRBD2. The CDR3 length is 14 residues. Germline V gene sequence: CDR1 SGHRS, CDR2 YFSETQ. V gave up 9 bases and J gave up 5 bases; unmatched junction bases: 8. The CDR3 bases are TGCGCCACAGGGACTAGCGGGCAACGGGAGACCCAGTACTTC. Encoded protein: CATGTSGQRETQYF.

With respect to this clonotype: This may arise from a read error, as a much more abundant clone is one base away. The chain combines TRBV25-1 with TRBJ2-5; 8 nucleotides align to TRBD1. The CDR3 has 15 residues. From germline, CDR1 is MGHDK and CDR2 SYGVNS. This chain's CDR3 is CAGSEIGRGQETQYF. In DNA form, the CDR3 reads TGTGCCGGCAGTGAAATAGGCAGGGGGCAGGAGACCCAGTACTTC.

In this sample, this clonotype turned up a few times. The chain couples TRBV6-1 to TRBJ2-5; 9 bases align to TRBD1. Germline V lookup: CDR1 MNHNS, CDR2 SASEGT. This CDR3 spans 15 amino acids. The V segment lost 5 bases and the J segment 2 bases; nucleotides outside the gene matches: 6. The CDR3 protein is CASSSTGGVQETQYF. The CDR3 DNA is TGTGCCAGCAGTTCGACAGGGGGTGTTCAAGAGACCCAGTACTTC.

This clonotype was seen many times. The chain is built from TRBV24-1 and TRBJ2-1, with 8 nucleotides matching TRBD2. CDR3 length: 16 residues. V dropped 4 bases and J dropped 1; count of bases not matched to a gene: 5. The germline gives CDR1 KGHDR, CDR2 SFDVKD. For the CDR3, the DNA is TGTGCCACCAGTGAAGGACTAGCTATTTCCTACAATGAGCAGTTCTTC. Its protein is CATSEGLAISYNEQFF.

This clonotype was picked up many times. The chain carries TRBV25-1 and TRBJ1-1, with 7 positions matching TRBD1. This CDR3 is built from 16 residues. The V gene end was trimmed by 4 bases and the J gene end by 1 base; junction bases not matched to a gene: 9. Germline CDR1 reads MGHDK; CDR2 reads SYGVNS. This CDR3 reads CASSAFTQGENTEAFF. The DNA of the CDR3 is TGTGCCAGCAGTGCCTTCACTCAGGGGGAGAACACTGAAGCTTTCTTT.

This clonotype was recorded at least ten times. This sequence joins TRBV10-3 and TRBJ2-5; 7 nucleotides agree with TRBD1. This CDR3 has 14 amino acids. J gave up 5 bases and V 4 bases, and 7 bases lay outside the gene matches. CDR1 is ENHRY, CDR2 SYGVKD, per germline. The CDR3 coding sequence is TGTGCCATCAGTGGGGGACAGTCAAGGGAGACCCAGTACTTC. Residues: CAISGGQSRETQYF.

This clonotype was picked up many times. The rearrangement links TRBV12-3 or TRBV12-4 to TRBJ2-2, with 9 positions matching TRBD1. The CDR3 is made up of 17 amino acids. After removal of 5 bases from V and 0 bases from J, the junction contained 7 bases not matched to a gene. CDR3 region: CASSPGQGLSNTGELFF. CDR3 DNA sequence: TGTGCCAGCAGTCCGGGACAGGGCTTATCGAACACCGGGGAGCTGTTTTTT.

This clonotype was recorded a few times. The V gene is TRBV5-1, the J gene TRBJ2-4, with unresolved D. From germline, CDR1 is SGHRS and CDR2 YFSETQ. V was pared by 0 bases and J by 2 bases, with 6 bases between. The CDR3 has 14 residues. The CDR3 nucleotides read TGCGCCAGCAGCTTGGGTTCACCCAAAAACATTCAGTACTTC. Its translation: CASSLGSPKNIQYF.